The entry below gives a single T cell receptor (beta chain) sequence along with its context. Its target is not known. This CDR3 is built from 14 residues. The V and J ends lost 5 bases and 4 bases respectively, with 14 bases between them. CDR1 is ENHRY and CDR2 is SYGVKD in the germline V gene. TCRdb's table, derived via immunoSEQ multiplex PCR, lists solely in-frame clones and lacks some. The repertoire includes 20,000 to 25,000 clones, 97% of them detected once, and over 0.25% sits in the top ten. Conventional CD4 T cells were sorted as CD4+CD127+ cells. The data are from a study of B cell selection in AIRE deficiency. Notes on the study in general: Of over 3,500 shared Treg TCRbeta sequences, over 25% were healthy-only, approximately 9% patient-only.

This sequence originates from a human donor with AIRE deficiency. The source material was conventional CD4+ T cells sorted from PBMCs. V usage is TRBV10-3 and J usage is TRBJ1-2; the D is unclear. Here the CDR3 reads CAISPHVMGYGYTF. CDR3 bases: TGTGCCATCAGTCCACACGTTATGGGCTATGGCTACACCTTC.